A single sample is the source of the 32 T cell receptor beta chains below, sequenced in a study of cytomegalovirus exposure and HLA in healthy donors. PCR amplification relied on 60 Vbeta primers (plus 13 Jbeta primers). Profiled with immunoSEQ multiplex PCR; TCRdb holds only in-frame clones, not every one. The sample spans some 150,000 clones; the ten largest clones claim 0.75% to 0.85%. The sequenced sample was PBMCs. The receptor source for this set is a woman younger than 35 in good health and CMV-seropositive.

The chain carries TRBV29-1 and TRBJ1-4; D is uncertain. V lost 2 bases to trimming and J lost 7 bases, with 14 bases between them. This CDR3 has 14 amino acids. In germline, CDR1 is SQVTM, CDR2 ANQGSEA. CDR3 DNA: TGCAGCGTTGAAAGTGTTCATAGAGGTGAAAAACTGTTTTTT. Its protein product is CSVESVHRGEKLFF.

This chain joins TRBV4-3 and TRBJ2-1, with D possibly TRBD2 on 6 matching bases. Germline CDR1 and CDR2: LGHNA and YSLEER. CDR3 length equals 13 residues. Trimming left V 0 bases short and J 6 bases short, with 6 bases between. CDR3 sequence: CASSQEGGNEQFF. CDR3 nucleotides: TGCGCCAGCAGCCAAGAGGGAGGCAATGAGCAGTTCTTC.

The gene calls are TRBV30 and TRBJ2-1; 10 nucleotides align to TRBD2. Germline lookup yields CDR1 GTSNPN and CDR2 SVGIG (reference sequence). Trimming removed 3 bases from V and 9 bases from J; junction bases left unmatched: 8. The length of the CDR3 is 14 residues. Written as DNA, the CDR3 is TGTGCCTGGAGAGGGTCTAGCGGGGGCGGTGAGCAGTTCTTC. Translation gives CAWRGSSGGGEQFF.

The rearrangement links TRBV6-5 to TRBJ2-2, with D maybe TRBD2 (6 bases). CDR3 size: 15 residues. Germline CDR1 MNHEY, CDR2 SVGAGI. V lost 4 bases, J lost 4 bases, and 13 bases lay in between. The CDR3 coding sequence is TGTGCCAGCAGTTTCGGAGGGCTGGGCACCGGGGAGCTGTTTTTT. It is translated as CASSFGGLGTGELFF.

This rearrangement joins TRBV9 to TRBJ2-5; TRBD1 aligns across 7 bases. The ends lost 4 bases at V and 1 base at J; junction bases unmatched: 10. The CDR3 has 16 residues. The germline CDR1 and CDR2 sequences are SGDLS and YYNGEE. In DNA form, the CDR3 reads TGTGCCAGCAGCACAAGAGACAGGGAGACCCAAGAGACCCAGTACTTC. It codes for CASSTRDRETQETQYF.

The V call is TRBV15, the J call TRBJ1-4; 8 bases match TRBD1. V shed 3 bases and J 6 bases; nucleotides not matched to a gene: 9. Per germline, CDR1 LNHNV and CDR2 YYDKDF (reference sequence). This CDR3 spans 16 amino acids. The CDR3 DNA sequence: TGTGCCACCAGCAGCCTCTCGACAGGGGAGCATGAAAAACTGTTTTTT. Amino acids: CATSSLSTGEHEKLFF. Drawing the rest from reference TRBV15 and TRBJ1-4, the complete variable domain is DAMVIQNPRYQVTQFGKPVTLSCSQTLNHNVMYWYQQKSSQAPKLLFHYYDKDFNNEADTPDNFQSRRPNTSFCFLDIRSPGLGDTAMYLCATSSLSTGEHEKLFFGSGTQLSVL.

The rearrangement links TRBV5-1 to TRBJ2-7; a weak D match, TRBD2 (6 bases). This CDR3 contains 15 residues. Trimming pared 3 bases from V and 0 bases from J, leaving 13 bases between. Germline values: CDR1 SGHRS, CDR2 YFSETQ. The CDR3 DNA reads as TGCGCCAGCAGCTACGTAGCGGATAACTCCTACGAGCAGTACTTC. Its protein is CASSYVADNSYEQYF.

The V gene is TRBV19, the J gene TRBJ1-1, with D possibly matching TRBD1 (5 bases). The germline V gene encodes CDR1 LNHDA and CDR2 SQIVND (reference sequence). This CDR3 has 14 residues. The germline V and J ends were trimmed by 7 bases and 0 bases, with 12 bases remaining between them. The CDR3 nucleotides read TGTGCCAGTACCGTCGACAGAATGAACACTGAAGCTTTCTTT. It encodes CASTVDRMNTEAFF.

This chain joins TRBV19 and TRBJ2-3, with D possibly TRBD2 on 5 matching bases. Per germline, CDR1 LNHDA and CDR2 SQIVND (reference sequence). V was shortened by 2 bases and J by 0 bases, with 9 bases between the two germline ends. The CDR3 extends over 15 amino acids. The DNA for the CDR3 is TGTGCCAGTAGTATATACGGGATGAGCACAGATACGCAGTATTTT. Its translation is CASSIYGMSTDTQYF.

The chain combines TRBV18 with TRBJ2-5; D possibly corresponds to TRBD1 (7 bases). Germline V gene sequence: CDR1 KGHSH, CDR2 LQKENI. This CDR3 has 15 amino acids. Deletions cut 4 bases from V and 9 bases from J, with 21 bases between. The CDR3 DNA reads TGTGCCAGCTCACGGGGCCTCACAGGGGAGGTGGCCCAGTACTTC. Residues: CASSRGLTGEVAQYF.

V usage is TRBV7-9 and J usage is TRBJ2-7; 14 positions agree with TRBD2. Germline assignment: CDR1 SEHNR and CDR2 FQNEAQ (reference sequence). The V segment lost 5 bases and the J segment 4 bases; nucleotides outside the gene matches: 10. The CDR3 is 17 residues long. The CDR3 loop is CASSPPAGTSGSYEQYF. The CDR3 DNA reads TGTGCCAGCAGCCCACCAGCGGGGACTAGCGGGAGTTACGAGCAGTACTTC.

This sequence joins TRBV4-1 and TRBJ2-2, with a possible D match to TRBD1 (6 bases). The germline V gene encodes CDR1 MGHRA and CDR2 YSYEKL. V was clipped by 1 base and J by 3 bases, with 9 bases between them. The CDR3 has 15 amino acids. DNA of the CDR3: TGCGCCAGCAGCCAAGCTGGGGGCCACACCGGGGAGCTGTTTTTT. This encodes CASSQAGGHTGELFF.

The CDR3 loop is CASSQDRTSGGRPSYNEQFF. The DNA of the CDR3 is TGCGCCAGCAGCCAAGATAGGACTAGCGGGGGCCGCCCCTCCTACAATGAGCAGTTCTTC. The V gene is TRBV4-3, the J gene TRBJ2-1, with TRBD2 matching 13 bases. From germline, CDR1 is LGHNA and CDR2 YSLEER. The CDR3 totals 20 residues. The ends lost 0 bases at V and 0 bases at J; junction bases unmatched: 8.

V is TRBV5-6 and J is TRBJ2-5; 9 nucleotides line up with TRBD1. This CDR3 region has 15 residues. The junction had 9 bases not matched to a gene; V was cut back by 5 bases and J by 4 bases. The germline CDR1 and CDR2 sequences are SGHDT and YYEEEE. The CDR3 is CASRNRDRVRETQYF. The CDR3 nucleotides read TGTGCCAGCAGGAACCGGGACAGGGTAAGAGAGACCCAGTACTTC.

V and J are TRBV28 and TRBJ1-5, with a weak D call TRBD1 (6 bases). The ends were cut back, 10 bases at V and 0 bases at J, with 13 bases in the middle. The length of the CDR3 is 14 residues. The germline V gene encodes CDR1 MDHEN and CDR2 SYDVKM. The CDR3 reads CATVPGDSNQPQHF. The CDR3, as DNA: TGTGCCACCGTGCCAGGGGATAGCAATCAGCCCCAGCATTTT. Full variable domain (outside the CDR3, taken from reference TRBV28 and TRBJ1-5): DVKVTQSSRYLVKRTGEKVFLECVQDMDHENMFWYRQDPGLGLRLIYFSYDVKMKEKGDIPEGYSVSREKKERFSLILESASTNQTSMYLCATVPGDSNQPQHFGDGTRLSIL.

The V and J genes are TRBV30 and TRBJ1-1; D possibly corresponds to TRBD1 (6 bases). The germline V gene encodes CDR1 GTSNPN and CDR2 SVGIG (reference sequence). There are 14 residues in the CDR3. With 0 bases removed from V and 4 bases from J, the gap between germline ends came to 12 bases. The CDR3 DNA follows: TGTGCCTGGAGTGTACCGGGAGGGGGCACTGAAGCTTTCTTT. Its translation: CAWSVPGGGTEAFF.

The chain links TRBV30 to TRBJ1-4; no clear D gene. The CDR3 has 15 amino acids. V was shortened by 2 bases and J by 1 base, with 11 bases between the two germline ends. Germline V gene sequence: CDR1 GTSNPN, CDR2 SVGIG (reference sequence). Written as DNA, the CDR3 is TGTGCCTGGAGTCCCCTAGGAGGAACTAATGAAAAACTGTTTTTT. It specifies CAWSPLGGTNEKLFF.

The rearrangement uses TRBV7-9 and TRBJ2-4; 8 bases agree with TRBD1. CDR1 is SEHNR, CDR2 FQNEAQ, per germline (reference sequence). The V segment lost 1 base and the J segment 1 base; nucleotides outside the gene matches: 9. The CDR3 totals 18 residues. CDR3 coding DNA: TGTGCCAGCAGCTTAGGGCGGACAGGGCCTGGGGCCAAAAACATTCAGTACTTC. It is translated as CASSLGRTGPGAKNIQYF.

This rearrangement joins TRBV12-5 to TRBJ2-5; maybe TRBD1 (5 bases). The CDR3 loop spans 13 amino acids. The germline V gene has CDR1 LGHNT and CDR2 FRNRAP. V lost 6 bases and J 2 bases, leaving 10 bases between the germline ends. Here the CDR3 reads CASGPGLQETQYF. CDR3 in DNA: TGTGCTAGTGGCCCAGGGTTACAAGAGACCCAGTACTTC. Looking up the rest from reference TRBV12-5 and TRBJ2-5 gives the full variable domain: DARVTQTPRHKVTEMGQEVTMRCQPILGHNTVFWYRQTMMQGLELLAYFRNRAPLDDSGMPKDRFSAEMPDATLATLKIQPSEPRDSAVYFCASGPGLQETQYFGPGTRLLVL.

The genes are TRBV27 and TRBJ2-5; 9 nucleotides match TRBD1. After removal of 5 bases from V and 4 bases from J, the junction contained 5 bases not matched to a gene. The CDR3 consists of 14 residues. Per germline, CDR1 MNHEY and CDR2 SMNVEV (reference sequence). The CDR3 region is CASSPTDRGETQYF. Here the CDR3 DNA reads TGTGCCAGCAGTCCAACGGACAGGGGAGAGACCCAGTACTTC.

The chain recombines TRBV25-1 with TRBJ1-5; no clear D gene. Trimming pared 2 bases from V and 0 bases from J, leaving 8 bases between. The CDR3 spans 15 residues. In germline, CDR1 is MGHDK, CDR2 SYGVNS. The CDR3 DNA follows: TGTGCCAGCAGTGAAAGCGGGTATAGCAATCAGCCCCAGCATTTT. This encodes CASSESGYSNQPQHF.

V is TRBV5-8 and J is TRBJ2-2; D ambiguous. The germline V gene has CDR1 SGHTS and CDR2 YDEGEE. With 2 bases removed from V and 1 base from J, the gap between germline ends came to 6 bases. This CDR3 has 14 amino acids. The CDR3 protein is CASSFLRNTGELFF. In DNA, the CDR3 is TGTGCCAGCAGCTTTCTCCGGAACACCGGGGAGCTGTTTTTT.

About this clone itself: This likely comes from a read error, as the CDR3 has no conserved phenylalanine or tryptophan at its end. V is TRBV7-3 and J is TRBJ1-2, with 10 bases matching TRBD1. Germline V gene sequence: CDR1 SGHTA, CDR2 FQGTGA. This CDR3 is built from 14 residues. With V trimmed by 4 bases and J by 3 bases, 2 bases remained unmatched. The DNA of the CDR3 is TGTGCCAGCAGCTCGACAGGGGGCGACTATGGCTACACCCTC. Translation: CASSSTGGDYGYTL.

This sequence joins TRBV6-6 and TRBJ2-3, with 8 bases aligning to TRBD1. The CDR3 loop spans 15 amino acids. Germline CDR1 and CDR2: MNHNY and SVGAGI (reference sequence). With V trimmed by 7 bases and J by 3 bases, 9 bases remained unmatched. As DNA, the CDR3 is TGTGCCAGCACCCCAGTGACAGGGGTTACAGATACGCAGTATTTT. Translating it yields CASTPVTGVTDTQYF.

In regard to this clone: Other DNA sequences in the same sample also yield this CDR3. The chain recombines TRBV5-1 with TRBJ1-5; 7 bases fit TRBD1. This CDR3 region has 14 residues. Germline V gives CDR1 SGHRS, CDR2 YFSETQ. After removal of 0 bases from V and 6 bases from J, the junction contained 3 bases not matched to a gene. In nucleotides, the CDR3 is TGCGCCAGCAGCTTGGAGGGGGCTGGTCAGCCCCAGCATTTT. Amino acids: CASSLEGAGQPQHF. Full variable domain (missing parts from reference TRBV5-1 and TRBJ1-5): KAGVTQTPRYLIKTRGQQVTLSCSPISGHRSVSWYQQTPGQGLQFLFEYFSETQRNKGNFPGRFSGRQFSNSRSEMNVSTLELGDSALYLCASSLEGAGQPQHFGDGTRLSIL.

The V gene is TRBV15, the J gene TRBJ1-2; TRBD1 might be the D (6 bases). CDR3 length: 14 residues. Germline CDR1 is LNHNV and CDR2 is YYDKDF (reference sequence). V was trimmed by 3 bases and J by 2 bases, leaving 10 bases between them. The CDR3 region has the DNA TGTGCCACCAGCAGCACTACAGGGAACTATGGCTACACCTTC. Its translation: CATSSTTGNYGYTF.

CDR3 DNA: TGCGCCAGCAGCCAAGGTCTCAGGGGGCCTAACTATGGCTACACCTTC. Amino acid sequence: CASSQGLRGPNYGYTF. The gene calls are TRBV4-1 and TRBJ1-2, with TRBD1 matching over 8 bases. V gave up 1 base and J gave up 0 bases; unmatched junction bases: 4. This CDR3 spans 16 amino acids. Germline loops: CDR1 MGHRA, CDR2 YSYEKL.

The rearrangement joins TRBV7-8 to TRBJ1-4; 10 bases are shared with TRBD1. The CDR3 has 15 residues. The germline V gene encodes CDR1 SGHVS and CDR2 FQNEAQ. V lost 4 bases to trimming and J lost 8 bases; unmatched junction nucleotides: 7. This CDR3 is CASSSRDRGREKLFF. CDR3 bases: TGTGCCAGCAGCTCTCGGGACAGGGGAAGGGAAAAACTGTTTTTT.

J is TRBJ2-5 and V is TRBV7-9, with 15 positions matching TRBD2. CDR1 and CDR2 (germline): SEHNR, FQNEAQ (reference sequence). V was clipped by 4 bases and J by 1 base; unmatched bases: 1. The length of the CDR3 is 16 residues. CDR3 in amino acids: CASSSGLAGGQETQYF. CDR3 coding DNA: TGTGCCAGCAGCTCGGGACTAGCGGGGGGCCAAGAGACCCAGTACTTC.

The chain uses TRBV18 and TRBJ2-3; TRBD1 matches at 7 bases. This CDR3 region has 14 residues. Trimming at V came to 5 bases and at J to 2 bases, leaving 4 bases not matched to a gene. Germline CDR1 KGHSH, CDR2 LQKENI. This CDR3 reads CASSYGTDTDTQYF. In DNA form, the CDR3 reads TGTGCCAGCTCATATGGGACAGACACAGATACGCAGTATTTT.

The chain is built from TRBV5-8 and TRBJ2-7; TRBD2 aligns across 7 bases. Germline V gene sequence: CDR1 SGHTS, CDR2 YDEGEE. V gave up 3 bases and J gave up 3 bases; unmatched junction bases: 9. The CDR3 consists of 15 residues. CDR3 nucleotides: TGTGCCAGCAGCTGGCTACTAGCGAAGAGCTACGAGCAGTACTTC. Translated, it gives CASSWLLAKSYEQYF.

Worth noting for this clone: A junction end diverges from the germline sequence, so it may reflect a read error. The V call is TRBV2, the J call TRBJ1-2; TRBD1 aligns across 11 bases. Germline lookup yields CDR1 SNHLY and CDR2 FYNNEI. The CDR3 covers 16 residues. CDR3 in amino acids: CASREGQGAFIGGYTF. The CDR3 DNA is TGTGCCAGCAGGGAAGGACAGGGGGCGTTCATCGGTGGCTACACCTTC.